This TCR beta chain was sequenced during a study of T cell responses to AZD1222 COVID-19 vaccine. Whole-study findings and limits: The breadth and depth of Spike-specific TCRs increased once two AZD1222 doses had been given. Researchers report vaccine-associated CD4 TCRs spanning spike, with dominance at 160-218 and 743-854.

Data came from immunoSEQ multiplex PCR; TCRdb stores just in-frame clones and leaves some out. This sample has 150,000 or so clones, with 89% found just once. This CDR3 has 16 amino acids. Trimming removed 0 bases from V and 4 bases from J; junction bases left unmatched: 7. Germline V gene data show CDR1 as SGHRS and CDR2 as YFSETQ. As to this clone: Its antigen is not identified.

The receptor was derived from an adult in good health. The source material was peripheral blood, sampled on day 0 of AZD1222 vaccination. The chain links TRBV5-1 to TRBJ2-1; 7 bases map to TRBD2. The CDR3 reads CASSLEPSGKYNEQFF. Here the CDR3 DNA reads TGCGCCAGCAGCTTGGAGCCTAGCGGAAAATACAATGAGCAGTTCTTC.